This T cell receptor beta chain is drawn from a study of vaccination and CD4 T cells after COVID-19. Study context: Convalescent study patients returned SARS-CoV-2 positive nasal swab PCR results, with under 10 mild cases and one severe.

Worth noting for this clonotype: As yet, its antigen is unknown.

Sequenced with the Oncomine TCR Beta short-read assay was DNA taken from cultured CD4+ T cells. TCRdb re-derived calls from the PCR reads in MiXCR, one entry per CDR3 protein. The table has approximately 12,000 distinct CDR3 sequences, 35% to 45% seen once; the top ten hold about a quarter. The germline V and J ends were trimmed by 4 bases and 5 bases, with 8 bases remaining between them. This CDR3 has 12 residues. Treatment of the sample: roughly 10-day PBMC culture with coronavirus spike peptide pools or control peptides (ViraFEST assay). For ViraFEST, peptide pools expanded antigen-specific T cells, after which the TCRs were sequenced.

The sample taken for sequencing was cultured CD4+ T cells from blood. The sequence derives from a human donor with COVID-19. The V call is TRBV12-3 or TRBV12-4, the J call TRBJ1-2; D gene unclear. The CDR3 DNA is TGTGCCAGCAGTTCCGGCAGTTATGGCTACACCTTC. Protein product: CASSSGSYGYTF.